This passage covers 15 T cell receptor beta chains from one sample sequenced in a study of blood T cell repertoires in COVID-19. Profiled with immunoSEQ multiplex PCR; TCRdb holds only in-frame clones, not every one. Among about 300,000 clones listed, roughly 86% were seen once. Sequencing used peripheral blood. Receptors originate from a woman aged 25 to 45 with COVID-19, enrolled during active disease.

J is TRBJ1-5 and V is TRBV28, with D hard to call. Trimming took off 2 bases at V and 1 base at J, with 15 bases between the two ends. The CDR3 runs 17 residues. Germline V gene lookup returns CDR1 MDHEN and CDR2 SYDVKM. This CDR3 reads CASSLLWISGSNQPQHF. As DNA, the CDR3 is TGTGCCAGCAGTTTACTATGGATCAGCGGAAGCAATCAGCCCCAGCATTTT.

The chain has TRBV2 and TRBJ1-5, with a weak D call TRBD1 (6 bases). Between the trimmed V and J ends, which lost 6 bases and 3 bases, there was a span of 15 bases. The V gene's germline CDR1 is SNHLY and CDR2 FYNNEI. The CDR3 runs 15 residues. CDR3 nucleotide sequence: TGTGCCAGCAGGGACGACAGGTCTCCCAATCAGCCCCAGCATTTT. It encodes CASRDDRSPNQPQHF.

The J gene is TRBJ2-3, the V gene TRBV2; 10 positions match TRBD2. The CDR3 is 15 amino acids. From germline, CDR1 is SNHLY and CDR2 FYNNEI. V lost 4 bases, J lost 3 bases, and 4 bases stayed unmatched. The CDR3 bases are TGTGCCAGCAGTGCCTTAGCGGGGGGAACAGATACGCAGTATTTT. It translates to CASSALAGGTDTQYF.

This clone was seen only a few times. This chain links TRBV30 with TRBJ1-5; TRBD1 is a possible D gene (6 bases). Trimming removed 5 bases at V and 2 bases at J, with 13 bases between. Germline loops: CDR1 GTSNPN, CDR2 SVGIG (reference sequence). The CDR3 is 14 residues long. The CDR3 here is CAWSRGGRNQPQHF. CDR3 bases: TGTGCCTGGTCGCGGGGGGGCCGCAATCAGCCCCAGCATTTT.

Here the CDR3 DNA reads TGTGCCAGCAGTGAAGGGGAGTCGGGGGCCGGGGAGCTGTTTTTT. Its translation: CASSEGESGAGELFF. The V call is TRBV6-1, the J call TRBJ2-2; tentatively, D is TRBD2 (6 bases). V lost 1 base and J lost 6, with 12 bases in between. The CDR3 totals 15 residues. In germline, CDR1 is MNHNS, CDR2 SASEGT.

The chain carries TRBV27 and TRBJ1-2; TRBD1 matches 9 bases. The length of the CDR3 is 13 residues. The V gene end was trimmed by 2 bases and the J gene end by 6 bases; junction bases not matched to a gene: 1. Germline lookup yields CDR1 MNHEY and CDR2 SMNVEV (reference sequence). CDR3 loop: CASSLRQGDGYTF. CDR3 nucleotides: TGTGCCAGCAGTTTACGACAGGGGGATGGCTACACCTTC.

This clone was seen a few times. The rearrangement uses TRBV13 and TRBJ2-7; 7 nucleotides align to TRBD1. The junction had 5 bases not matched to a gene; V was cut back by 5 bases and J by 1 base. Germline assignment: CDR1 PRHDT and CDR2 FYEKMQ (reference sequence). The CDR3 runs 14 residues. The CDR3 coding sequence is TGTGCCAGCAGCCCGACAGGGCAGTCCTACGAGCAGTACGTC. As protein: CASSPTGQSYEQYV.

The genes are TRBV9 and TRBJ2-2; 7 bases fit TRBD2. Trimming at V came to 3 bases and at J to 1 base, leaving 9 bases not matched to a gene. Germline-derived CDR1 and CDR2 are SGDLS and YYNGEE. The CDR3 is 17 residues long. DNA for the CDR3: TGTGCCAGCAGCGCCTCGGGGAGGGCGGGGAACACCGGGGAGCTGTTTTTT. It codes for CASSASGRAGNTGELFF.

This clone was observed a single time. This sequence joins TRBV7-3 and TRBJ2-2; the D is unclear. V gave up 0 bases and J gave up 6 bases, with 8 bases separating them. The CDR3 runs to 14 residues. The V gene's germline CDR1 is SGHTA and CDR2 FQGTGA. The CDR3 sequence is CASSLTSSPGELFF. The CDR3 DNA is TGTGCCAGCAGCTTAACTTCGAGCCCCGGGGAGCTGTTTTTT.

This chain uses TRBV27 with TRBJ1-2, with 8 positions matching TRBD1. The CDR3 sequence is 13 residues long. V lost 5 bases to trimming and J lost 8 bases; unmatched junction nucleotides: 7. CDR1 and CDR2 from the germline V gene are MNHEY and SMNVEV (reference sequence). CDR3 region: CASSPRQGNGYTF. CDR3 in DNA: TGTGCCAGCAGTCCCCGACAGGGGAACGGCTACACCTTC.

The V call is TRBV2, the J call TRBJ2-3, with TRBD2 matching over 12 bases. The V gene's germline CDR1 is SNHLY and CDR2 FYNNEI. With V trimmed by 5 bases and J by 3 bases, 3 bases remained unmatched. CDR3 length: 15 residues. The CDR3 nucleotides read TGTGCCAGCAGTATGCTAGCGGGGGGGACAGATACGCAGTATTTT. Translated, it gives CASSMLAGGTDTQYF.

The chain has TRBV19 and TRBJ1-5; D not certain. Germline assignment: CDR1 LNHDA and CDR2 SQIVND (reference sequence). Trimming pared 6 bases from V and 1 base from J, leaving 13 bases between. CDR3 size: 15 residues. CDR3 bases: TGTGCCAGTAGAACTACATTTAGGAGCAATCAGCCCCAGCATTTT. Protein sequence: CASRTTFRSNQPQHF. The entire variable domain, with the rest obtained from reference TRBV19 and TRBJ1-5, is as follows: DGGITQSPKYLFRKEGQNVTLSCEQNLNHDAMYWYRQDPGQGLRLIYYSQIVNDFQKGDIAEGYSVSREKKESFPLTVTSAQKNPTAFYLCASRTTFRSNQPQHFGDGTRLSIL.

The V and J genes are TRBV18 and TRBJ2-5, with TRBD2 matching 11 bases. The CDR3 is 16 amino acids. From germline, CDR1 is KGHSH and CDR2 LQKENI. V shed 3 bases and J 1 base; nucleotides not matched to a gene: 4. The CDR3 DNA reads as TGTGCCAGCTCACCCAAAACTAGCGGGGGCCAAGAGACCCAGTACTTC. This codes for CASSPKTSGGQETQYF.

V and J are TRBV12-2 and TRBJ2-7; the D call TRBD2 from the table was never checked on the DNA. TRBV12-2 is a pseudogene segment. CDR3 size: 15 residues. DNA of the CDR3: TGTGCAAGTCGCTTAGTATTCCGGGATCTTTGCGAGCAGTACTTC. Translating gives CASRLVFRDLCEQYF.

This chain uses TRBV2 with TRBJ2-1, with D perhaps matching TRBD1 (6 bases). The CDR3 sequence is 14 residues long. The ends were cut back, 8 bases at V and 5 bases at J, with 16 bases in the middle. The germline CDR1 and CDR2 sequences are SNHLY and FYNNEI. The CDR3 nucleotides read TGTGCCAGCGGAGACAGGACCCTCAACAATGAGCAGTTCTTC. This encodes CASGDRTLNNEQFF.